This passage covers 13 T cell receptor beta chains from one sample sequenced in a study of Tregs in tolerant kidney transplant recipients. The nonmyeloablative bone marrow transplants came from related graft donors, with transient mixed chimerism. TCRdb keeps only in-frame clones here, not all; method: immunoSEQ multiplex PCR. The data show tens of thousands of clones, 80% to 95% seen once. The specimen comprised CD4+ T cells from blood (PBMCs), sampled 12 months after the transplant. The origin of the receptors is a human patient who received a combined kidney and bone marrow transplant. Among the T cells, some may be from the graft donor.

The chain joins TRBV4-2 to TRBJ2-5, with TRBD2 matching over 10 bases. Losses at the gene ends were 0 bases for V and 5 bases for J; bases not matched to a gene: 6. Germline V gene sequence: CDR1 LGHNA, CDR2 YNFKEQ. The CDR3 has 16 amino acids. CDR3 coding DNA: TGTGCCAGCAGCCAAGATCAGCGGGGGGGGGAGGAGACCCAGTACTTC. It translates to CASSQDQRGGEETQYF.

The chain couples TRBV11-2 to TRBJ1-4; a weak D match, TRBD1 (5 bases). Between the trimmed V and J ends, which lost 1 base and 8 bases, there was a span of 14 bases. The CDR3 runs to 15 residues. Germline CDR1 and CDR2: SGHAT and FQNNGV. The CDR3 sequence: CASSLVGTGGEKLFF. The DNA for the CDR3 is TGTGCCAGCAGCTTAGTCGGGACGGGAGGGGAAAAACTGTTTTTT.

This clone appeared a few times. This chain links TRBV25-1 with TRBJ2-1; 8 bases line up with TRBD2. The CDR3 has 16 residues. Looked up from germline, CDR1 is MGHDK and CDR2 is SYGVNS. V was pared by 2 bases and J by 7 bases, with 10 bases of the junction left unmatched. CDR3 amino acids: CASSEPGGRPSNEQFF. In DNA, the CDR3 is TGTGCCAGCAGTGAACCGGGCGGGAGGCCTTCTAATGAGCAGTTCTTC.

The rearrangement joins TRBV29-1 to TRBJ1-4; 7 bases align to TRBD1. CDR1 and CDR2 (germline): SQVTM, ANQGSEA. There are 13 residues in the CDR3. The V and J ends lost 6 bases and 3 bases, in that order; junction bases with no gene match: 4. CDR3 nucleotide sequence: TGCAGCGTGAGGGACAGCTCTAATGAAAAACTGTTTTTT. Translated, it gives CSVRDSSNEKLFF.

This chain connects TRBV7-3 to TRBJ1-1; tentatively, D is TRBD1 (5 bases). Germline-derived CDR1 and CDR2 are SGHTA and FQGTGA. The CDR3 runs to 15 residues. Trimming took 2 bases from V and 10 from J, leaving 20 bases between them. The CDR3 loop reads CASSLQTAMSAIAFF. The CDR3 DNA is TGTGCCAGCAGCTTACAGACAGCTATGTCGGCGATAGCTTTCTTT.

CDR3 loop: CASSLYDRSSYEQYF. Here the CDR3 DNA reads TGTGCCAGCAGTTTATACGACAGGTCATCCTACGAGCAGTACTTC. This chain connects TRBV27 to TRBJ2-7; TRBD1 is a possible D gene (6 bases). The CDR3 has 15 residues. The V and J ends lost 1 base and 1 base respectively, with 11 bases between them. CDR1 MNHEY and CDR2 SMNVEV come from the germline V gene (reference sequence).

The chain recombines TRBV28 with TRBJ2-7; the D gene is possibly TRBD2 (5 bases). The CDR3 length is 15 residues. V was shortened by 7 bases and J by 0 bases, with 16 bases between the two germline ends. The V gene's germline CDR1 is MDHEN and CDR2 SYDVKM. The CDR3 loop reads CASTGSGFVSYEQYF. The DNA of the CDR3 is TGTGCCAGCACTGGGTCGGGATTTGTCTCCTACGAGCAGTACTTC.

J is TRBJ1-2 and V is TRBV7-8; D gene ambiguous. CDR3 length: 13 residues. Trimming took 7 bases from V and 6 from J, leaving 15 bases between them. The germline CDR1 and CDR2 sequences are SGHVS and FQNEAQ. CDR3 sequence: CASTYQAIDGYTF. In nucleotides, the CDR3 is TGTGCCAGCACATACCAGGCTATAGATGGCTACACCTTC. Complete variable domain (other parts from reference TRBV7-8 and TRBJ1-2): GAGVSQSPRYKVAKRGQDVALRCDPISGHVSLFWYQQALGQGPEFLTYFQNEAQLDKSGLPSDRFFAERPEGSVSTLKIQRTQQEDSAVYLCASTYQAIDGYTFGSGTRLTVV.

This rearrangement joins TRBV9 to TRBJ2-7, with a possible D match to TRBD1 (6 bases). The germline CDR1 and CDR2 sequences are SGDLS and YYNGEE. This CDR3 spans 14 amino acids. V was shortened by 0 bases and J by 0 bases, with 7 bases between the two germline ends. CDR3 sequence reads: CASSVVGASYEQYF. CDR3 DNA: TGTGCCAGCAGCGTAGTGGGGGCCTCCTACGAGCAGTACTTC.

To note about this clone: The same CDR3 can be traced to other DNA sequences in this sample. This chain connects TRBV11-2 to TRBJ1-6; TRBD1 matches 8 bases. Germline-derived CDR1 and CDR2 are SGHAT and FQNNGV. The CDR3 sequence is 15 residues long. J lost 9 bases, V lost 2 bases, and 6 bases had no gene match. DNA of the CDR3: TGTGCCAGCAGCTTATCGAGACAGGGGACTTCACCCCTCCACTTT. Protein: CASSLSRQGTSPLHF.

This clone showed up just once. The chain carries TRBV30 and TRBJ1-2; the D gene is possibly TRBD1 (6 bases). The CDR3 has 13 amino acids. Trimming took 6 bases from V and 7 from J, leaving 18 bases between them. CDR1 and CDR2 from the germline V gene are GTSNPN and SVGIG (reference sequence). This CDR3 is CACTPGQKPGYTF. CDR3 coding DNA: TGTGCCTGCACCCCGGGACAAAAACCTGGCTACACCTTC.

The J gene is TRBJ2-3, the V gene TRBV4-2, with D possibly being TRBD2 (7 bases). Germline V gene lookup returns CDR1 LGHNA and CDR2 YNFKEQ. The CDR3 has 14 residues. Trimming cost V 1 base and J 5 bases, with 10 bases left between them. The DNA for the CDR3 is TGTGCCAGCAGCCAAGGAGGGGGGGGAGATACGCAGTATTTT. As protein: CASSQGGGGDTQYF.

This clone was found once. V gene TRBV7-2 combines with J gene TRBJ2-7; 10 bases are shared with TRBD2. CDR1 and CDR2 from the germline V gene are SGHTA and FQGNSA. CDR3 length: 14 residues. The V segment lost 5 bases and the J segment 2 bases; nucleotides outside the gene matches: 3. The CDR3, as DNA: TGTGCCAGCAGCCGGACTAGCGGACCCTACGAGCAGTACTTC. Protein sequence: CASSRTSGPYEQYF.